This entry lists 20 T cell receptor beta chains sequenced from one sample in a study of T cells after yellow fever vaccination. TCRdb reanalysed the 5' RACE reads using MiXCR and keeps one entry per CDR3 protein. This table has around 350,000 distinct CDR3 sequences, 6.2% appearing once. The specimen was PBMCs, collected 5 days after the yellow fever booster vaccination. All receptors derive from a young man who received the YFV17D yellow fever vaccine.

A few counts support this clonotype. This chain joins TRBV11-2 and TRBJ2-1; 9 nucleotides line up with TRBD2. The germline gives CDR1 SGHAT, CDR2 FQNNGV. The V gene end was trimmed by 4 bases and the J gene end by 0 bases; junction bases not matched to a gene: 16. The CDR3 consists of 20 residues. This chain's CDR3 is CASSSPGLATTQSSYNEQFF. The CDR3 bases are TGTGCCAGCAGCTCACCCGGACTAGCGACTACACAGAGCTCCTACAATGAGCAGTTCTTC.

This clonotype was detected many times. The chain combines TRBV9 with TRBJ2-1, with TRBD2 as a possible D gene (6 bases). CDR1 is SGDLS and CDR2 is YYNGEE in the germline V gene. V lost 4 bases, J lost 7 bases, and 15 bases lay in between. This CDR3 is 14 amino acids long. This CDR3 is CASSPSGGPNEQFF. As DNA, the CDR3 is TGTGCCAGCAGCCCGAGTGGAGGGCCTAATGAGCAGTTCTTC.

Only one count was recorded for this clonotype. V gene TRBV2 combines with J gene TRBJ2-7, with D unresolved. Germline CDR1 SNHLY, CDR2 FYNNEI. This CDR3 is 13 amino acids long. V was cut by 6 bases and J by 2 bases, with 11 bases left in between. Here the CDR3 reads CASSVGVTYEQYF. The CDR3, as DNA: TGTGCCAGCAGCGTTGGGGTTACCTACGAGCAGTACTTC.

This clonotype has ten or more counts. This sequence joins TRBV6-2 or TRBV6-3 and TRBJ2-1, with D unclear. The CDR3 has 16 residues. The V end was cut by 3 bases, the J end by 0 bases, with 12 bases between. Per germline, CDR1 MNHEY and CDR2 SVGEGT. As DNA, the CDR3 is TGTGCCAGCAGTTATTCCCAGGAGAGCTCCTACAATGAGCAGTTCTTC. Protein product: CASSYSQESSYNEQFF.

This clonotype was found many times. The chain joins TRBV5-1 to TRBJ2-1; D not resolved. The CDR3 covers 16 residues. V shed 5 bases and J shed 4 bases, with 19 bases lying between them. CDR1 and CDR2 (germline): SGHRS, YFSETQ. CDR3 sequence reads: CASSFSGVSSYNEQFF. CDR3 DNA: TGCGCCAGCAGTTTTTCCGGAGTCTCTTCATACAATGAGCAGTTCTTC.

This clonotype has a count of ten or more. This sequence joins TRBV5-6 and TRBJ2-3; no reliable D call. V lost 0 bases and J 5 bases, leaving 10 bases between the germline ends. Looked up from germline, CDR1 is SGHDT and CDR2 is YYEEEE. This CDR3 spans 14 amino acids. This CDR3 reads CASSLVAMVDTQYF. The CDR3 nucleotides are TGTGCCAGCAGCTTGGTGGCTATGGTAGATACGCAGTATTTT.

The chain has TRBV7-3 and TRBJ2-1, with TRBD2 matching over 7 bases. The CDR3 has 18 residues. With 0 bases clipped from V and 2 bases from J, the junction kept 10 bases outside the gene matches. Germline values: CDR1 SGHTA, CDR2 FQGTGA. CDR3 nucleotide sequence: TGTGCCAGCAGCTTAACCCCCCTGGGCGGGAGCACCTACAATGAGCAGTTCTTC. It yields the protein CASSLTPLGGSTYNEQFF.

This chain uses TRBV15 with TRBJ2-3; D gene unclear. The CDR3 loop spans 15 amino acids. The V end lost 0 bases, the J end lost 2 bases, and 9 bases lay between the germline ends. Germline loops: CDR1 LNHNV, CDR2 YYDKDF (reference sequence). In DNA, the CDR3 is TGTGCCACCAGCAGAGATCGGAGATACACAGATACGCAGTATTTT. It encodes CATSRDRRYTDTQYF.

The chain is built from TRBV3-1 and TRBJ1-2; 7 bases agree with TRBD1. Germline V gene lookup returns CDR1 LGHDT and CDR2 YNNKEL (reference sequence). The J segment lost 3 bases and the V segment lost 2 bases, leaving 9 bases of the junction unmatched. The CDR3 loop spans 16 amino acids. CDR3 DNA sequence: TGTGCCAGCAGCCAACGCGACACAGGGGACGACTATGGCTACACCTTC. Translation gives CASSQRDTGDDYGYTF.

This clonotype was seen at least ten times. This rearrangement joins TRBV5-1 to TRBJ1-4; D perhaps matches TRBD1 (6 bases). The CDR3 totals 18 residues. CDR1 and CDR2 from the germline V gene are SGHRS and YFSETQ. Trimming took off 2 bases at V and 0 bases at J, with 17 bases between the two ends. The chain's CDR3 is CASSLMPQRGSTNEKLFF. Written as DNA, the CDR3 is TGCGCCAGCAGCTTAATGCCCCAGAGGGGGTCAACTAATGAAAAACTGTTTTTT.

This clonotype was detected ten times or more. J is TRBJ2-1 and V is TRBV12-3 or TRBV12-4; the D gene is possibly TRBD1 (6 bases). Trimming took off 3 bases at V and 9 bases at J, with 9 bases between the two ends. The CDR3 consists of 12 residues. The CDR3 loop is CASSLSRGEQFF. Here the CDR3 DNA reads TGTGCCAGCAGTTTGTCCAGGGGTGAGCAGTTCTTC.

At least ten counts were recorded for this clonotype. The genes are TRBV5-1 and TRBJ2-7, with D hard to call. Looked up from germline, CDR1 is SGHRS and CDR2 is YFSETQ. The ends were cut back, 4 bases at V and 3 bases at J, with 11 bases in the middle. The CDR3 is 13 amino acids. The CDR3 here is CASSREAGYEQYF. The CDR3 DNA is TGCGCCAGCAGCCGTGAGGCAGGCTACGAGCAGTACTTC.

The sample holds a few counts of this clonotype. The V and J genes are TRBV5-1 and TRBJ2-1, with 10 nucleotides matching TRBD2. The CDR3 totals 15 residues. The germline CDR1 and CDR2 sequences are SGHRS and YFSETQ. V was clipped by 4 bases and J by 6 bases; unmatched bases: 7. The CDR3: CASSTGLAGVNEQFF. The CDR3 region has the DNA TGCGCCAGCAGCACCGGCCTAGCGGGAGTCAATGAGCAGTTCTTC.

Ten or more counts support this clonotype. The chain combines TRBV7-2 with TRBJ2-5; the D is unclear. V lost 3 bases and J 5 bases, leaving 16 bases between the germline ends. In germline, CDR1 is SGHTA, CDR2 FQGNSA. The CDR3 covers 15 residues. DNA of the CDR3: TGTGCCAGCAGCTTTAGCCCGGGCCTGGGGGAGACCCAGTACTTC. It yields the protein CASSFSPGLGETQYF.

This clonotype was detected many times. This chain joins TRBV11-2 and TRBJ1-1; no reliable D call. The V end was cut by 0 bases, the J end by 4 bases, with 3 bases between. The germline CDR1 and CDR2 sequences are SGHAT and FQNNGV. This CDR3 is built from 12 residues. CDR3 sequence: CASSLEFTEAFF. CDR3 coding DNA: TGTGCCAGCAGCTTAGAATTCACTGAAGCTTTCTTT.

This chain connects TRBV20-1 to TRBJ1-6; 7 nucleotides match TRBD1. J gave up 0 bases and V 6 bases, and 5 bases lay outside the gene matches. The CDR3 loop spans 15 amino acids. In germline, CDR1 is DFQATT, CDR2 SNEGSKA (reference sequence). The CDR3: CSALNRGSYNSPLHF. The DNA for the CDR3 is TGCAGTGCCCTAAACAGGGGCTCCTATAATTCACCCCTCCACTTT.

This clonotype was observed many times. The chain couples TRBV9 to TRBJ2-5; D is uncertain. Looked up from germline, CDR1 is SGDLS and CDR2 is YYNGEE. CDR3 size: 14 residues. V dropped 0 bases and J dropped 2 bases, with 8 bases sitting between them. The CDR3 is CASSVEPIQETQYF. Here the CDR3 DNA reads TGTGCCAGCAGCGTAGAGCCCATTCAAGAGACCCAGTACTTC.

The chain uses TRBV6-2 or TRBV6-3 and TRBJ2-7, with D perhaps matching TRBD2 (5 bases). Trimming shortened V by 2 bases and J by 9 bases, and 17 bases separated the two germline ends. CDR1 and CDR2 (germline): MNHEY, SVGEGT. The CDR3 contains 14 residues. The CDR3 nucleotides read TGTGCCAGCAGTTACGCCGGATCCCCCAGCGGGCAGTACTTC. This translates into CASSYAGSPSGQYF.

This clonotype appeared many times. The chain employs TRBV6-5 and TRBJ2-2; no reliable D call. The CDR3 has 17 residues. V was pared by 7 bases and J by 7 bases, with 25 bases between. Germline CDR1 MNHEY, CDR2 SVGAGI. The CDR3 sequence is CASTLRRKSARVGELFF. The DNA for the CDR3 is TGTGCCAGCACGTTACGTCGGAAGTCCGCCCGGGTCGGGGAGCTGTTTTTT.

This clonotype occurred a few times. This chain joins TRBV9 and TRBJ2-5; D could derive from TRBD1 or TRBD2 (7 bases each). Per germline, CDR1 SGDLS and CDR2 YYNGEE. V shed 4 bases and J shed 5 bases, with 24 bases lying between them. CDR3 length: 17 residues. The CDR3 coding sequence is TGTGCCAGCAGCTCCTCCGGGGGGAACAGGGGATATGAGACCCAGTACTTC. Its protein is CASSSSGGNRGYETQYF. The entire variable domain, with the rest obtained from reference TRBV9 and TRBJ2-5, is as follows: DSGVTQTPKHLITATGQRVTLRCSPRSGDLSVYWYQQSLDQGLQFLIQYYNGEERAKGNILERFSAQQFPDLHSELNLSSLELGDSALYFCASSSSGGNRGYETQYFGPGTRLLVL.